This T cell receptor beta chain was retrieved from a study of T cell repertoires in cytomegalovirus infection. In the study overall: CMV epitopes used comprised recently identified HLA-C-restricted ones and well-studied HLA-B-restricted ones. CMV infection plus the matching HLA type was flagged by public TCR beta signatures.

Worth noting for this clonotype: What it binds is unknown.

From the reads, TCRdb called clonotypes with MiXCR, one entry per CDR3 protein. Among roughly 920,000 distinct CDR3 sequences listed, around 32% were seen once. Points from the study as a whole: CMV-specific TCR beta clonotypes restricted by HLA-C were the ones dominating the ex vivo response. Cumulative public TCR beta family frequency identified CMV carriers with the relevant HLA.

The germline V gene has CDR1 LNHDA and CDR2 SQIVND (reference sequence). Between the trimmed V and J ends, which lost 10 bases and 8 bases, there was a span of 15 bases. The CDR3 extends over 13 amino acids. The sample in question was cultured CD8+ T cells from PBMCs, obtained from culture after CMV antigen stimulation. This TCR came from a human donor in good health (CMV status not recorded). Some clones in this sample may be carry-over from other donors' samples. The chain couples TRBV19 to TRBJ1-6, with D uncertain. The CDR3 DNA reads TGTGCCATTTCGGAGGCTACGGATTCACCCCTCCACTTT. Translation gives CAISEATDSPLHF.